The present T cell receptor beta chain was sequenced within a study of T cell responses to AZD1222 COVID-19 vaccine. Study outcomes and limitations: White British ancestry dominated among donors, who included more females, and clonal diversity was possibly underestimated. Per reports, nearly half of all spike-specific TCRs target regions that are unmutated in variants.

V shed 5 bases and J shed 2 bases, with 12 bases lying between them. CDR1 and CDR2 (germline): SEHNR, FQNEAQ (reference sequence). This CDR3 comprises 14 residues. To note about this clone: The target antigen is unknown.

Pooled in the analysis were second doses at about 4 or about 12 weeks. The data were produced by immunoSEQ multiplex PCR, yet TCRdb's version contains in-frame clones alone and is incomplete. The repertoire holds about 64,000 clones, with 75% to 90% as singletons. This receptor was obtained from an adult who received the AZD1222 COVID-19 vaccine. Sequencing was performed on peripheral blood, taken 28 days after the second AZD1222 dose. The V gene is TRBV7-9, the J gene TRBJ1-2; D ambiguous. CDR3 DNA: TGTGCCAGCAGCGCACGTTCAACCAACTATGGCTACACCTTC. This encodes CASSARSTNYGYTF.